The 21 T cell receptor beta chains below all came from one sample that was sequenced in a study of T cells in Graves' hyperthyroidism and ophthalmopathy. RNA transcripts provided the source from which TCR beta CDR3 regions were amplified. The study used the HTBI primer set for a first-round RT-PCR of the TCR CDR3. TCRdb reanalysed the multiplex PCR reads using MiXCR and keeps one entry per CDR3 protein. The table includes 390,000 or so distinct CDR3 sequences, roughly 14% detected once. Specimen: blood. These receptors all stem from a young man with Graves' ophthalmopathy.

This chain joins TRBV6-5 and TRBJ2-3, with D unclear. V was shortened by 2 bases and J by 0 bases, with 9 bases between the two germline ends. CDR3 length equals 15 residues. Looked up from germline, CDR1 is MNHEY and CDR2 is SVGAGI. CDR3 bases: TGTGCCAGCAGTTACGTTGGCGAGAGCACAGATACGCAGTATTTT. Its protein is CASSYVGESTDTQYF.

This rearrangement joins TRBV7-2 to TRBJ1-1, with 8 bases aligning to TRBD1. The ends lost 0 bases at V and 5 bases at J; junction bases unmatched: 8. The CDR3 is 16 amino acids. Germline CDR1 SGHTA, CDR2 FQGNSA. CDR3 sequence reads: CASSLAGDRGRTEAFF. CDR3 DNA: TGTGCCAGCAGCTTAGCGGGAGACAGGGGTCGAACTGAAGCTTTCTTT.

This clonotype was picked up many times. The chain combines TRBV29-1 with TRBJ1-1; TRBD1 aligns across 7 bases. CDR3 length: 15 residues. V was pared by 4 bases and J by 6 bases, with 14 bases of the junction left unmatched. The germline V gene encodes CDR1 SQVTM and CDR2 ANQGSEA. Written as DNA, the CDR3 is TGCAGCGTTGTGGAACTTTCCAGGGGGTTTTCTGAAGCTTTCTTT. This translates into CSVVELSRGFSEAFF.

This clonotype appeared many times. The chain couples TRBV2 to TRBJ2-2; D gene ambiguous. The CDR3 totals 16 residues. Deletions cut 5 bases from V and 7 bases from J, with 20 bases between. The germline gives CDR1 SNHLY, CDR2 FYNNEI. Here the CDR3 reads CASSPSTSQAGGELFF. The CDR3 bases are TGTGCCAGCAGTCCAAGCACGTCGCAAGCAGGCGGGGAGCTGTTTTTT.

The chain combines TRBV27 with TRBJ2-7; perhaps TRBD1 as D (5 bases). The CDR3 consists of 16 residues. The germline CDR1 and CDR2 sequences are MNHEY and SMNVEV (reference sequence). V was shortened by 0 bases and J by 6 bases, with 18 bases between the two germline ends. CDR3 sequence reads: CASSLSSGWTSGEQYF. The CDR3 DNA reads TGTGCCAGCAGTTTATCTTCAGGGTGGACCTCGGGCGAGCAGTACTTC.

This clonotype was observed at least ten times. The chain employs TRBV6-1 and TRBJ2-5; 7 bases are a match to TRBD2. Per the germline V gene, CDR1 is MNHNS and CDR2 is SASEGT. Trimming removed 8 bases from V and 5 bases from J; junction bases left unmatched: 17. The CDR3 loop spans 16 amino acids. For the CDR3, the DNA is TGTGCCAGCGAACTAGCGTCGGTTCCCCCAAGGGAGACCCAGTACTTC. Translating it yields CASELASVPPRETQYF.

The sample holds many counts of this clonotype. The rearrangement links TRBV6-1 to TRBJ2-1, with D maybe TRBD2 (5 bases). CDR1 is MNHNS and CDR2 is SASEGT in the germline V gene. This CDR3 is 14 amino acids long. Trimming took 7 bases from V and 6 from J, leaving 16 bases between them. CDR3 DNA sequence: TGTGCCAGCACCCTAGGGCTAGCCAGCAATGAGCAGTTCTTC. Protein sequence: CASTLGLASNEQFF.

J is TRBJ1-1 and V is TRBV19; perhaps TRBD1 as D (5 bases). V lost 7 bases and J 7 bases, leaving 19 bases between the germline ends. CDR3 length: 14 amino acids. Germline V lookup: CDR1 LNHDA, CDR2 SQIVND (reference sequence). In DNA form, the CDR3 reads TGTGCCAGTATCCCGGGGGGACTCATTGGTGAAGCTTTCTTT. Protein product: CASIPGGLIGEAFF.

V usage is TRBV7-6 and J usage is TRBJ2-1; 12 nucleotides line up with TRBD2. Germline loops: CDR1 SGHVS, CDR2 FNYEAQ. CDR3 size: 17 residues. The junction had 13 bases not matched to a gene; V was cut back by 5 bases and J by 8 bases. The CDR3 sequence: CASSLWTSGETIDEQFF. The CDR3, as DNA: TGTGCCAGCAGCCTGTGGACTAGCGGGGAAACCATTGATGAGCAGTTCTTC.

This clonotype came up many times. This chain uses TRBV7-2 with TRBJ2-1; D is possibly TRBD2 (5 bases). The CDR3 sequence is 16 residues long. Germline V lookup: CDR1 SGHTA, CDR2 FQGNSA. V lost 5 bases and J 2 bases, leaving 16 bases between the germline ends. CDR3 sequence: CASSGAGGETYNEQFF. In DNA, the CDR3 is TGTGCCAGCAGCGGCGCGGGCGGAGAGACCTACAATGAGCAGTTCTTC.

This clonotype has only a few counts. The J gene is TRBJ2-7, the V gene TRBV20-1, with D perhaps matching TRBD1 (5 bases). V lost 6 bases and J 0 bases, leaving 12 bases between the germline ends. The V gene's germline CDR1 is DFQATT and CDR2 SNEGSKA (reference sequence). The CDR3 length is 13 residues. CDR3 sequence reads: CSARVWDSYEQYF. The DNA of the CDR3 is TGCAGTGCCAGGGTGTGGGACTCCTACGAGCAGTACTTC.

This clonotype has ten or more counts. V and J are TRBV5-1 and TRBJ2-1, with no clear D. V was pared by 2 bases and J by 8 bases, with 5 bases between. Germline V lookup: CDR1 SGHRS, CDR2 YFSETQ. The CDR3 length is 11 residues. CDR3 loop: CASSFMDEQFF. The CDR3 DNA reads TGCGCCAGCAGCTTTATGGATGAGCAGTTCTTC.

In this sample, this clonotype turned up a few times. This clone may be a read error of a much larger clone one base away. The gene calls are TRBV7-2 and TRBJ2-3; 7 bases align to TRBD2. CDR1 is SGHTA and CDR2 is FQGNSA in the germline V gene. The trim removed 8 bases at V and 5 bases at J, leaving 13 bases unmatched. The CDR3 consists of 15 residues. The CDR3 sequence: CASSRRGDRVDTQYF. CDR3 sequence (DNA): TGTGCCAGCTCCAGACGGGGGGATCGGGTAGATACGCAGTATTTT.

This clonotype was seen at least ten times. The chain is built from TRBV2 and TRBJ2-2, with 8 bases identical to TRBD2. The germline V gene has CDR1 SNHLY and CDR2 FYNNEI. Losses at the gene ends were 7 bases for V and 1 base for J; bases not matched to a gene: 5. This CDR3 comprises 15 residues. CDR3: CASNPGLGNTGELFF. Written as DNA, the CDR3 is TGTGCCAGCAACCCGGGACTAGGGAACACCGGGGAGCTGTTTTTT. The full variable domain, completed using reference TRBV2 and TRBJ2-2, is EPEVTQTPSHQVTQMGQEVILRCVPISNHLYFYWYRQILGQKVEFLVSFYNNEISEKSEIFDDQFSVERPDGSNFTLKIRSTKLEDSAMYFCASNPGLGNTGELFFGEGSRLTVL.

This clonotype turned up a few times. Since a much larger clone is just one base distant, this may be a read error. The gene calls are TRBV4-1 and TRBJ2-3, with D possibly TRBD2 on 5 matching bases. Trimming removed 1 base from V and 2 bases from J, with 7 bases in between. There are 14 residues in the CDR3. Germline V gene sequence: CDR1 MGHRA, CDR2 YSYEKL. The CDR3 reads CASSQVANTDTQYF. In nucleotides, the CDR3 is TGCGCCAGCAGCCAAGTAGCGAACACAGATACGCAGTATTTT.

This clonotype has ten or more counts. V usage is TRBV5-5 and J usage is TRBJ2-1, with 10 nucleotides matching TRBD1. Looked up from germline, CDR1 is SGHKS and CDR2 is YYEKEE (reference sequence). The trim removed 7 bases at V and 8 bases at J, leaving 15 bases unmatched. CDR3 length: 16 amino acids. The CDR3 loop is CASALWDRGVVDEQFF. The CDR3, as DNA: TGTGCCAGCGCCCTGTGGGACAGGGGTGTTGTCGATGAGCAGTTCTTC.

J is TRBJ2-1 and V is TRBV15, with TRBD1 matching over 9 bases. The CDR3 extends over 15 amino acids. V gave up 3 bases and J gave up 5 bases; unmatched junction bases: 5. Germline V gene data show CDR1 as LNHNV and CDR2 as YYDKDF (reference sequence). CDR3 sequence reads: CATSSDRGANNEQFF. CDR3 nucleotides: TGTGCCACCAGCAGCGACAGGGGGGCTAACAATGAGCAGTTCTTC.

This clonotype came up many times. The rearrangement links TRBV24-1 to TRBJ2-1; D is possibly TRBD1 (5 bases). Per germline, CDR1 KGHDR and CDR2 SFDVKD. V was pared by 5 bases and J by 3 bases, with 10 bases between. This CDR3 is 14 amino acids long. The CDR3 reads CATSARTNYNEQFF. CDR3 nucleotide sequence: TGTGCCACCAGTGCTAGGACAAACTACAATGAGCAGTTCTTC.

This clonotype was recorded at least ten times. The rearrangement uses TRBV5-1 and TRBJ1-2; D is perhaps TRBD1 (5 bases). CDR3 length equals 15 residues. From germline, CDR1 is SGHRS and CDR2 YFSETQ. The V and J ends lost 0 bases and 3 bases respectively, with 12 bases between them. CDR3: CASSLDLGADYGYTF. The CDR3 region has the DNA TGCGCCAGCAGCTTGGATTTAGGGGCCGACTATGGCTACACCTTC.

Many counts were recorded for this clonotype. This chain connects TRBV7-9 to TRBJ2-1, with 12 bases matching TRBD2. Trimming cost V 2 bases and J 15 bases; bases outside gene matches: 5. Germline V lookup: CDR1 SEHNR, CDR2 FQNEAQ (reference sequence). CDR3 length: 13 residues. The CDR3 sequence is CASSLSSGGASFF. The CDR3 DNA follows: TGTGCCAGCAGCTTATCTAGCGGGGGGGCTTCGTTCTTC.

This clonotype has just a few counts. The chain combines TRBV18 with TRBJ1-4; 7 bases match TRBD1. The CDR3 extends over 16 amino acids. V shed 4 bases and J 0 bases; nucleotides not matched to a gene: 5. Germline-derived CDR1 and CDR2 are KGHSH and LQKENI. CDR3 sequence: CASSHGTGATNEKLFF. As DNA, the CDR3 is TGTGCCAGCTCACATGGAACAGGGGCAACTAATGAAAAACTGTTTTTT.